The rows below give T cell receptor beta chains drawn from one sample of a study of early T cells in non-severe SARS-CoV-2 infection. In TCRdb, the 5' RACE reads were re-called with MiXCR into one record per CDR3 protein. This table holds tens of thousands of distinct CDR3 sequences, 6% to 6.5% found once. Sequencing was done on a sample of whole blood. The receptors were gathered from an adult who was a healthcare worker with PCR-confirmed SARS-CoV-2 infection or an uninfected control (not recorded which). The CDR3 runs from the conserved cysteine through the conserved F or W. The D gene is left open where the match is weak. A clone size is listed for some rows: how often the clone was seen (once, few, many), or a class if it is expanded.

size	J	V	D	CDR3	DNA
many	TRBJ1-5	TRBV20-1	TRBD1	CSATDRGDQPQHF	TGCAGTGCTACCGACAGGGGGGATCAGCCCCAGCATTTT
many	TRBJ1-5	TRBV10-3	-	CAISESSDGQPQHF	TGTGCCATCAGTGAGTCCTCGGACGGTCAGCCCCAGCATTTT
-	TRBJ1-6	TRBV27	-	CASSLRRLDSPLHF	TGTGCCAGCAGTTTACGCCGACTGGATTCACCCCTCCACTTT
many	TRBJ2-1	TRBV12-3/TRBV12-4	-	CASSSAFNEQFF	TGTGCCAGCAGTTCCGCGTTCAATGAGCAGTTCTTC
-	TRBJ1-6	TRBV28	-	CASSLRGYRDHNSPLHF	TGTGCCAGCAGTTTACGAGGATACAGGGACCATAATTCACCCCTCCACTTT
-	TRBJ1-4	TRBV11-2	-	CASSSLGQTEKLFF	TGTGCCAGCAGCTCCCTAGGACAGACTGAAAAACTGTTTTTT
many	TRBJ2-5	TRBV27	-	CASSLSAGGETQYF	TGTGCCAGCAGTTTATCCGCCGGCGGAGAGACCCAGTACTTC
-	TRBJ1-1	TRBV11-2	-	CASSIMTQNTEAFF	TGTGCCAGCAGCATCATGACACAGAACACTGAAGCTTTCTTT
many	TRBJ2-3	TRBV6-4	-	CASSDSDSPGDTQYF	TGTGCCAGCAGTGACTCGGACAGCCCGGGCGATACGCAGTATTTT
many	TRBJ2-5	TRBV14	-	CASSLVGETQYF	TGTGCCAGCAGCCTGGTAGGAGAGACCCAGTACTTC
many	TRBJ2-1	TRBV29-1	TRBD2	CSVDLRTSDEQFF	TGCAGCGTTGATCTTCGGACTAGCGATGAGCAGTTCTTC
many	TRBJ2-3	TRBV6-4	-	CASSETGEITDTQYF	TGTGCCAGCAGTGAGACGGGGGAGATCACAGATACGCAGTATTTT
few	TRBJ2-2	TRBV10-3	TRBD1	CAISADRVATGELFF	TGTGCCATCAGTGCCGACAGGGTCGCTACCGGGGAGCTGTTTTTT
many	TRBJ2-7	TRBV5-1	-	CASSWGDFAYEQYF	TGCGCCAGCAGCTGGGGGGACTTCGCCTACGAGCAGTACTTC
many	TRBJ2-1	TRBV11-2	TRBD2	CASSWGAGSSYNEQFF	TGTGCCAGCAGCTGGGGAGCGGGGAGCTCCTACAATGAGCAGTTCTTC
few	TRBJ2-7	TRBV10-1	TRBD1	CASSERQGYEQYF	TGCGCCAGCAGTGAAAGACAGGGCTACGAGCAGTACTTC